The clone carrying this TCR beta chain showed up just once. The data stem from a study of blood T cell repertoires in COVID-19. Original processing notes: Reference gene primers were amplified, and this amplification served to estimate nucleated cell counts. Data came from immunoSEQ multiplex PCR; TCRdb stores just in-frame clones and leaves some out. V, J and clone size are taken as reported in that table, and D and trimming were inferred from the DNA itself. The data contain fewer than 65,000 clones, 90% of them seen just once; the ten biggest clones take up about 4%. Germline CDR1 reads MNHEY; CDR2 reads SVGAGI. The length of the CDR3 is 15 residues. The J segment lost 7 bases and the V segment lost 6 bases, leaving 7 bases of the junction unmatched.

The sequenced sample consisted of peripheral blood. This chain uses TRBV6-5 with TRBJ2-2; 11 nucleotides agree with TRBD2. The origin of this receptor is a man aged 45 to 65 with acute or convalescent COVID-19. CDR3 residues: CASSWTSGSNGELFF. DNA of the CDR3: TGTGCCAGCAGCTGGACTAGCGGGTCGAACGGGGAGCTGTTTTTT.